The entry that follows covers one T cell receptor (beta chain) sequence. Its antigen is not identified. V shed 0 bases, J shed 1 base, and the junction held 4 bases outside the gene matches. CDR3 length: 16 amino acids. Per the germline V gene, CDR1 is MNHEY and CDR2 is SVGAGI. These data come from a study of memory CD4+ T cells and cytomegalovirus serostatus. Study overall: This sample comes from healthy Belgian adults, several CMV seropositive, 24 seronegative. Study-wide points: A US-trained random forest predicted CMV serostatus with median AUC roughly 0.91.

Study processing details: Out-of-frame sequences were removed, leaving around 2,000,000 distinct TCRbeta sequences. Profiled with immunoSEQ multiplex PCR; TCRdb holds only in-frame clones, not every one. From that table come the V and J calls and clone size; the DNA was used to work out D and trimming. This sample carries about 44,000 clones, less than 85% of them seen once, and the ten largest clones take 1.5% to 2%. Single viable CD3+CD4+CD8-CD45RO+ cells were sorted as the memory CD4+ T cells. Serostatus was set by detecting CMV pp150, pp28, p38, p52 IgG. The TCR was taken from an adult in good health and CMV-seronegative. The sequenced sample was memory CD4+ T cells from blood. The gene calls are TRBV6-5 and TRBJ1-2; 8 bases align to TRBD1. The CDR3 reads CASSYSTGAYNYGYTF. The CDR3 bases are TGTGCCAGCAGTTACTCGACAGGGGCTTATAACTATGGCTACACCTTC.